A selection of T cell receptor beta chains follows, all from one sample in a study of T cells in tumors after PD-1 blockade. Method: immunoSEQ multiplex PCR; TCRdb's copy keeps in-frame clones and lacks some. The profile shows 60,000 to 75,000 clones, roughly 70% of them singletons. The sequencing here drew on PBMCs, taken after anti-PD-1 treatment. The receptor set was obtained from a human donor with basal cell carcinoma. Each CDR3 is given with its conserved first and last residue. Fields, in order: J gene, D gene, V gene, CDR3 protein. The D gene is left open where the match is weak.

TRBJ1-4 | NA | TRBV29-1 | CSALGVAGDGKLFF
TRBJ2-1 | TRBD2 | TRBV6-4 | CASSEEIAGGNNEQFF
TRBJ2-3 | TRBD1 | TRBV7-8 | CASSIGQGFTDTQYF
TRBJ1-6 | NA | TRBV15 | CATSRDPRRDGYNSPLHF
TRBJ1-1 | TRBD1 | TRBV30 | CAWRTGGHTEAFF
TRBJ2-7 | TRBD2 | TRBV2 | CASSEARGGLAHEQYF
TRBJ1-1 | NA | TRBV28 | CASTPASRRTEAFF
TRBJ1-2 | NA | TRBV3-1/TRBV3-2 | CASSLGAYGYTF
TRBJ2-5 | TRBD1 | TRBV19 | CASSIGQGAETQYF
TRBJ1-1 | TRBD1 | TRBV5-1 | CASSPGTGGPEAFF
TRBJ2-1 | NA | TRBV6-1 | CASSELIYNEQFF
TRBJ2-1 | TRBD1 | TRBV14 | CASSRRTGLGEQFF
TRBJ1-5 | TRBD1 | TRBV24-1 | CATSDNDRGFPQPQHF
TRBJ2-2 | TRBD2 | TRBV7-7 | CASSLGLAGNTGELFF
TRBJ2-1 | NA | TRBV20-1 | CSATRNNEQFF
TRBJ1-2 | TRBD1 | TRBV6-5 | CASNTGQGAYGYTF
TRBJ2-3 | TRBD2 | TRBV6-5 | CASSRGGPDTQYF
TRBJ2-1 | NA | TRBV18 | CASSPTAGQYNEQFF
TRBJ2-1 | TRBD2 | TRBV10-1 | CASSSAGGSYNEQFF
TRBJ1-5 | NA | TRBV3-1/TRBV3-2 | CASSHGNQPQHF
TRBJ1-1 | TRBD1 | TRBV5-6 | CASSHRQGRTEAFF
TRBJ1-2 | NA | TRBV21-1 | CASSKSVEQGQVGGYTF
TRBJ2-3 | TRBD1 | TRBV29-1 | CSVDGQGSTDTQYF
TRBJ2-1 | NA | TRBV5-6 | CASSSLLGNEQFF
TRBJ2-5 | NA | TRBV7-2 | CASSFYLKETQYF
TRBJ1-2 | NA | TRBV6-5 | CASSTGQGYTF
TRBJ1-2 | NA | TRBV19 | CASSRGAGQPGGYTF
TRBJ1-2 | NA | TRBV6-1 | CASSENPGKGYTF
TRBJ2-1 | TRBD2 | TRBV5-1 | CASDRGTSGVNEQFF
TRBJ2-7 | TRBD2 | TRBV30 | CAWREPAGGYEQYF
TRBJ2-7 | NA | TRBV11-1 | CASSLSSYEQYF
TRBJ1-1 | TRBD1 | TRBV30 | CAWRITGVRGTEAFF
TRBJ2-1 | TRBD2 | TRBV10-3 | CAITSGGAGPEQFF
TRBJ2-1 | TRBD1 | TRBV11-3 | CASSSRGQGINEQFF
TRBJ1-2 | NA | TRBV7-9 | CASSLGAGNYGYTF
TRBJ2-5 | TRBD2 | TRBV12-5 | CASGSGLSSLETQYF
TRBJ2-7 | NA | TRBV3-1/TRBV3-2 | CASSQDLGYEQYF
TRBJ2-1 | TRBD2 | TRBV28 | CAGRRSGGAREQFF
TRBJ1-6 | NA | TRBV30 | CAWRRTNSPLHF
TRBJ1-1 | NA | TRBV19 | CASSIDGAFGTEAFF